This TCR beta chain was identified during a study of beta chain features in type 1 diabetes. Study-wide points: For patients and controls alike, PCR might favor shorter templates to the same degree.

CDR3 length equals 13 residues. The V gene lost 6 bases and the J gene lost 1 base, with 9 bases spanning the gap. Germline CDR1 SQVTM, CDR2 ANQGSEA. Using CD45RO/CCR7/CD25/CD127/CD95/CD27, CD4+ naive, central memory, regulatory and stem cell-like memory cells were sorted. Sorted cells reached over 95% purity in every population. The entirety of the isolated RNA underwent reverse transcription, so expressed TCRB transcripts were sequenced. Using immunoSEQ multiplex PCR, the repertoire was profiled, and TCRdb retains in-frame clones only, with some absent. The sample lists hundreds of thousands of clones, roughly 15% occurring once. This clone has more than one count but fewer than ten. The target antigen is unknown.

The sequencing input was central memory CD4+ T cells from blood. V is TRBV29-1 and J is TRBJ2-2; D might be TRBD2 (5 bases). The clonotype comes from a man aged 25 to 40 in good health. The CDR3 sequence is CSVRGWNTGELFF. The CDR3 DNA reads TGCAGCGTAAGAGGGTGGAACACCGGGGAGCTGTTTTTT.